This entry lists 11 T cell receptor beta chains sequenced from one sample in a study of OX40 agonist ivuxolimab in advanced cancers. The repertoire was sequenced with immunoSEQ multiplex PCR; TCRdb's copy has only in-frame clones and lacks some. Of around 76,000 clones listed, approximately 80% were seen once; the top ten hold 1.1%. Sequences were derived from CD4+ or CD8+ T cells sorted from blood, sampled in a trial of the OX40 agonist ivuxolimab. These receptors originate from an adult with an advanced solid tumor such as melanoma, head and neck, liver or kidney cancer.

The rearrangement uses TRBV18 and TRBJ2-3, with D hard to call. The CDR3 consists of 11 residues. CDR1 and CDR2 from the germline V gene are KGHSH and LQKENI. Between the trimmed V and J ends, which lost 6 bases and 3 bases, there was a span of 4 bases. The CDR3 here is CASSQTDTQYF. The DNA for the CDR3 is TGTGCCAGCTCCCAAACAGATACGCAGTATTTT.

On this clone itself: The identical CDR3 is also encoded by other nucleotide sequences in the sample. This CDR3 is CAISESYGTGGRSSYNSPLHF. In DNA form, the CDR3 reads TGTGCCATCAGTGAGTCTTATGGGACGGGGGGTAGAAGCTCCTATAATTCACCCCTCCACTTT. This sequence joins TRBV10-3 and TRBJ1-6, with D possibly being TRBD1 (5 bases). V lost 0 bases and J 0 bases, leaving 21 bases between the germline ends. The CDR3 length is 21 residues. Germline V gene sequence: CDR1 ENHRY, CDR2 SYGVKD.

The rearrangement links TRBV18 to TRBJ1-1, with D possibly matching TRBD1 (6 bases). The V end was cut by 6 bases, the J end by 4 bases, with 15 bases between. Per germline, CDR1 KGHSH and CDR2 LQKENI. This CDR3 region has 14 residues. In DNA, the CDR3 is TGTGCCAGCTCCACCACCAGGGGCGTCACTGAAGCTTTCTTT. Protein sequence: CASSTTRGVTEAFF. Full variable domain (outside the CDR3, taken from reference TRBV18 and TRBJ1-1): NAGVMQNPRHLVRRRGQEARLRCSPMKGHSHVYWYRQLPEEGLKFMVYLQKENIIDESGMPKERFSAEFPKEGPSILRIQQVVRGDSAAYFCASSTTRGVTEAFFGQGTRLTVV.

The V gene is TRBV6-1, the J gene TRBJ1-2, with 10 bases that match TRBD1. The germline gives CDR1 MNHNS, CDR2 SASEGT. This CDR3 has 16 residues. V shed 2 bases and J 6 bases; nucleotides not matched to a gene: 9. CDR3: CASSEWGQGRRHGYTF. The CDR3 nucleotides are TGTGCCAGCAGTGAATGGGGACAGGGGCGTCGGCATGGCTACACCTTC.

The chain couples TRBV25-1 to TRBJ1-2, with a tentative D call TRBD1 (5 bases). The CDR3 is 15 amino acids. Germline lookup yields CDR1 MGHDK and CDR2 SYGVNS. Trimming removed 4 bases at V and 4 bases at J, with 16 bases between. In DNA form, the CDR3 reads TGTGCCAGCAGTGGAATCGCCCAGACAGTCTATGGCTACACCTTC. Its protein product is CASSGIAQTVYGYTF.

The chain recombines TRBV7-9 with TRBJ1-6; 8 bases are shared with TRBD1. J was trimmed by 7 bases and V by 8 bases; bases with no gene match: 10. Germline lookup yields CDR1 SEHNR and CDR2 FQNEAQ (reference sequence). This CDR3 has 15 amino acids. This CDR3 reads CASGSPGQANSPLHF. The DNA for the CDR3 is TGTGCCAGCGGTTCGCCGGGACAGGCCAATTCACCCCTCCACTTT.

J is TRBJ2-1 and V is TRBV5-6, with D perhaps matching TRBD1 (5 bases). This CDR3 is 15 amino acids long. The germline V gene encodes CDR1 SGHDT and CDR2 YYEEEE. Trimming removed 0 bases from V and 8 bases from J, with 15 bases in between. This CDR3 reads CASSLAGFPHDEQFF. The CDR3 bases are TGTGCCAGCAGCTTGGCAGGGTTCCCACACGATGAGCAGTTCTTC.

J is TRBJ2-3 and V is TRBV18; no reliable D call. CDR3 size: 14 residues. Trimming took 4 bases from V and 2 from J, leaving 10 bases between them. Germline V gene lookup returns CDR1 KGHSH and CDR2 LQKENI. In nucleotides, the CDR3 is TGTGCCAGCTCACGGGCCCAGATCACAGATACGCAGTATTTT. Protein sequence: CASSRAQITDTQYF.

The chain carries TRBV11-2 and TRBJ1-2; 7 bases map to TRBD1. From germline, CDR1 is SGHAT and CDR2 FQNNGV. Germline trimming cut 5 bases from V and 7 bases from J; bases unmatched to any gene: 4. CDR3 length: 12 amino acids. The CDR3 spells CASSPGGGGYTF. The DNA of the CDR3 is TGTGCCAGCAGCCCAGGGGGAGGTGGCTACACCTTC.

This chain joins TRBV2 and TRBJ2-3; the D call may be TRBD1 or TRBD2 (6 bases each). The V end lost 10 bases, the J end lost 2 bases, and 16 bases lay between the germline ends. This CDR3 contains 14 residues. Germline V gene data show CDR1 as SNHLY and CDR2 as FYNNEI. This CDR3 reads CANTRGLPTDTQYF. The CDR3 DNA is TGTGCCAACACCCGGGGGCTCCCCACAGATACGCAGTATTTT.

This chain links TRBV12-5 with TRBJ2-5, with D tentatively TRBD2 (6 bases). Germline V gene data show CDR1 as LGHNT and CDR2 as FRNRAP. Trimming removed 4 bases at V and 5 bases at J, with 17 bases between. The length of the CDR3 is 15 residues. CDR3 bases: TGTGCTAGTGGTTATGACAGTCTCGGAGGGGAGACCCAGTACTTC. It is translated as CASGYDSLGGETQYF.